This TCR beta chain came from a study of blood T cell repertoires in COVID-19. Study in general: Sample material is recorded as cDNA or gDNA derived from T cells, B-cell-depleted T cells, or PBMCs.

As processed by the authors: Amplified reference gene primers provided the basis for estimating nucleated cell counts. Data came from immunoSEQ multiplex PCR; TCRdb stores just in-frame clones and leaves some out. D and trimming come from the DNA, and the V and J calls and clone size come from that table. The sample yields some 130,000 clones, roughly 91% seen once. Seattle patients were enrolled while actively infected and followed longitudinally. This receptor was taken from a man aged 55 to 70 with COVID-19, enrolled during active disease. The material sequenced was peripheral blood.

The CDR3 region is CASSLDAGTYSYEQYF. In DNA form, the CDR3 reads TGCGCCAGCAGCTTGGACGCGGGGACTTACTCCTACGAGCAGTACTTC. This chain joins TRBV5-1 and TRBJ2-7; the D gene is possibly TRBD2 (6 bases). In germline, CDR1 is SGHRS, CDR2 YFSETQ. The CDR3 is 16 residues long. V was clipped by 0 bases and J by 0 bases, with 13 bases between them.